The 30 T cell receptor beta chains below come from one sample, sequenced in a study of radiotherapy plus CTLA-4 blockade in lung cancer. Only in-frame clones appear in the TCRdb table, and some are missing; sequencing was by immunoSEQ multiplex PCR. Of about 88,000 clones in the sample, approximately 79% were seen once. Here the sequenced sample was peripheral blood, taken from a patient treated with radiotherapy plus ipilimumab. Every receptor here comes from a human donor with non-small cell lung cancer that progressed on radiotherapy plus ipilimumab.

The chain carries TRBV4-1 and TRBJ2-5; 7 bases map to TRBD1. V dropped 4 bases and J dropped 1; count of bases not matched to a gene: 6. This CDR3 spans 15 amino acids. CDR1 MGHRA and CDR2 YSYEKL come from the germline V gene. The DNA of the CDR3 is TGCGCCAGCAGCCCGCGACAGGGCCCCCAAGAGACCCAGTACTTC. Translation: CASSPRQGPQETQYF.

The chain is built from TRBV5-1 and TRBJ2-3; 7 positions agree with TRBD2. Germline V CDR1 and CDR2: SGHRS, YFSETQ. This CDR3 is 15 amino acids long. V lost 1 base and J lost 2; bases outside the gene matches: 4. This chain's CDR3 is CASSLRAGVTDTQYF. The CDR3 DNA sequence: TGCGCCAGCAGCTTGAGGGCGGGGGTCACAGATACGCAGTATTTT.

The chain couples TRBV6-1 to TRBJ2-7; tentatively, D is TRBD2 (5 bases). The CDR3 is 13 residues long. V lost 9 bases, J lost 5 bases, and 17 bases lay in between. CDR1 and CDR2 (germline): MNHNS, SASEGT. In DNA, the CDR3 is TGTGCCAGTACTAGGACGGGCGGGCACGAGCAGTACTTC. Translated: CASTRTGGHEQYF.

This sequence joins TRBV7-8 and TRBJ2-1; 12 bases are a match to TRBD2. After removal of 3 bases from V and 4 bases from J, the junction contained 4 bases not matched to a gene. CDR3 length equals 16 residues. CDR1 SGHVS and CDR2 FQNEAQ come from the germline V gene. CDR3 loop: CASSLGTSGLYNEQFF. The CDR3 bases are TGTGCCAGCAGCTTGGGGACTAGCGGGTTGTACAATGAGCAGTTCTTC.

Here the CDR3 DNA reads TGTGCCAGCAGCTTAGACAGGGTCTCTGGAAACACCATATATTTT. It yields the protein CASSLDRVSGNTIYF. The J gene is TRBJ1-3, the V gene TRBV11-2; possibly TRBD1 for D (5 bases). Germline CDR1 and CDR2: SGHAT and FQNNGV. This CDR3 region has 15 residues. The ends were cut back, 0 bases at V and 0 bases at J, with 6 bases in the middle.

This clone appeared a single time. V gene TRBV5-1 combines with J gene TRBJ1-1, with 8 bases lining up with TRBD1. Germline V gives CDR1 SGHRS, CDR2 YFSETQ. The CDR3 has 14 amino acids. V was pared by 3 bases and J by 3 bases, with 4 bases of the junction left unmatched. The CDR3 DNA reads TGCGCCAGCAGCTCGACAGGGGCCGACACTGAAGCTTTCTTT. This gives the protein CASSSTGADTEAFF.

This clone showed up just a few times. In nucleotides, the CDR3 is TGTGCCAGCAAGAAGGGACAGGCCTCCACTGAAGCTTTCTTT. This encodes CASKKGQASTEAFF. The chain uses TRBV7-8 and TRBJ1-1; 8 nucleotides agree with TRBD1. The V gene end was trimmed by 7 bases and the J gene end by 4 bases; junction bases not matched to a gene: 8. Germline-derived CDR1 and CDR2 are SGHVS and FQNEAQ. The CDR3 sequence is 14 residues long. Variable domain in full (rest from reference TRBV7-8 and TRBJ1-1): GAGVSQSPRYKVAKRGQDVALRCDPISGHVSLFWYQQALGQGPEFLTYFQNEAQLDKSGLPSDRFFAERPEGSVSTLKIQRTQQEDSAVYLCASKKGQASTEAFFGQGTRLTVV.

The rearrangement links TRBV25-1 to TRBJ1-1; 8 nucleotides align to TRBD1. The germline CDR1 and CDR2 sequences are MGHDK and SYGVNS. This CDR3 is 13 amino acids long. Trimming removed 2 bases from V and 10 bases from J; junction bases left unmatched: 6. DNA of the CDR3: TGTGCCAGCAGTGAACGGGACAGGTCGGGAGCTTTCTTT. Residues: CASSERDRSGAFF.

This chain connects TRBV25-1 to TRBJ1-2; weak D call: TRBD1 (6 bases). The CDR3 is 16 residues long. Germline V gives CDR1 MGHDK, CDR2 SYGVNS. Trimming cost V 3 bases and J 5 bases, with 19 bases left between them. The CDR3 loop is CASSDSSLDRLYGYTF. The CDR3 coding sequence is TGTGCCAGCAGTGACTCTTCCCTCGACAGGCTTTATGGCTACACCTTC.

This chain joins TRBV19 and TRBJ1-2; 11 positions agree with TRBD1. This CDR3 has 14 amino acids. With V trimmed by 3 bases and J by 6 bases, 3 bases remained unmatched. Germline V gene lookup returns CDR1 LNHDA and CDR2 SQIVND (reference sequence). CDR3 protein: CASSILDRGHGYTF. CDR3 nucleotides: TGTGCCAGTAGTATTCTGGACAGGGGGCATGGCTACACCTTC.

V and J are TRBV25-1 and TRBJ1-1; 7 bases align to TRBD1. Trimming removed 7 bases from V and 5 bases from J; junction bases left unmatched: 7. CDR1 and CDR2 from the germline V gene are MGHDK and SYGVNS. This CDR3 is 13 amino acids long. CDR3 coding DNA: TGTGCCAGCACAATAGGACAGGCTACTGAAGCTTTCTTT. This encodes CASTIGQATEAFF.

The J gene is TRBJ1-4, the V gene TRBV5-8; possibly TRBD1 for D (5 bases). V was shortened by 1 base and J by 7 bases, with 11 bases between the two germline ends. CDR3 length equals 14 residues. Per germline, CDR1 SGHTS and CDR2 YDEGEE. CDR3 sequence: CASSLITGPEKLFF. Here the CDR3 DNA reads TGTGCCAGCAGCTTGATCACAGGCCCTGAAAAACTGTTTTTT.

The chain couples TRBV5-4 to TRBJ1-1, with 11 nucleotides matching TRBD1. This CDR3 has 16 residues. Germline loops: CDR1 SGHNT, CDR2 YYREEE (reference sequence). The V segment lost 5 bases and the J segment 3 bases; nucleotides outside the gene matches: 9. The CDR3 region is CASRWDRGNRDTEAFF. CDR3 bases: TGTGCCAGCAGATGGGACAGGGGGAATCGGGACACTGAAGCTTTCTTT.

The CDR3 protein is CASRRGAGGQTQYF. For the CDR3, the DNA is TGTGCCAGCCGTCGGGGGGCAGGGGGTCAGACCCAGTACTTC. J is TRBJ2-5 and V is TRBV7-2; D tentatively reads TRBD1 or TRBD2 (7 bases each). The germline gives CDR1 SGHTA, CDR2 FQGNSA. V shed 8 bases and J shed 6 bases, with 19 bases lying between them. The CDR3 covers 14 residues.

Written as DNA, the CDR3 is TGTGCCAGCAGTTACACCCGAATACATGAGCAGTTCTTC. Protein: CASSYTRIHEQFF. The rearrangement links TRBV6-5 to TRBJ2-1; D is undetermined. Germline assignment: CDR1 MNHEY and CDR2 SVGAGI. This CDR3 region has 13 residues. The germline V and J ends were trimmed by 2 bases and 8 bases, with 10 bases remaining between them.

This clone was counted a few times. This chain links TRBV6-5 with TRBJ2-7; 13 bases line up with TRBD2. Germline V gene lookup returns CDR1 MNHEY and CDR2 SVGAGI. This CDR3 is 14 amino acids long. Trimming removed 6 bases from V and 3 bases from J; junction bases left unmatched: 2. This chain's CDR3 is CASSWTSGSYEQYF. The CDR3 nucleotides read TGTGCCAGCAGCTGGACTAGCGGGAGCTACGAGCAGTACTTC.

The sample holds one count of this clone. J is TRBJ2-7 and V is TRBV9, with D possibly matching TRBD2 (6 bases). This CDR3 spans 15 amino acids. The V end was cut by 0 bases, the J end by 0 bases, with 10 bases between. The germline V gene encodes CDR1 SGDLS and CDR2 YYNGEE. The CDR3 loop reads CASSVGHGSSYEQYF. In DNA form, the CDR3 reads TGTGCCAGCAGCGTAGGACACGGGAGCTCCTACGAGCAGTACTTC.

This clone has just one count. CDR3 amino acids: CASSRGSTDGTQYF. The CDR3 DNA reads as TGTGCCAGCTCACGCGGTAGCACAGACGGTACGCAGTATTTT. The V and J genes are TRBV18 and TRBJ2-3; no clear D gene. V was pared by 4 bases and J by 8 bases, with 16 bases between. CDR1 and CDR2 from the germline V gene are KGHSH and LQKENI. CDR3 length equals 14 residues. The whole variable domain, filled in from reference TRBV18 and TRBJ2-3, reads NAGVMQNPRHLVRRRGQEARLRCSPMKGHSHVYWYRQLPEEGLKFMVYLQKENIIDESGMPKERFSAEFPKEGPSILRIQQVVRGDSAAYFCASSRGSTDGTQYFGPGTRLTVL.

The chain employs TRBV2 and TRBJ2-5; TRBD1 agrees at 7 bases. The CDR3 contains 12 residues. Germline-derived CDR1 and CDR2 are SNHLY and FYNNEI. J was trimmed by 5 bases and V by 7 bases; bases with no gene match: 4. The CDR3 bases are TGTGCCAGCAACAGGGGCGCGGAGACCCAGTACTTC. Its protein is CASNRGAETQYF.

About this clone: Other DNA variants within this sample encode the same CDR3. The chain uses TRBV19 and TRBJ2-5; no reliable D call. Germline CDR1 reads LNHDA; CDR2 reads SQIVND (reference sequence). This CDR3 has 13 amino acids. V was pared by 3 bases and J by 2 bases, with 7 bases between. CDR3 nucleotide sequence: TGTGCCAGTAGTATTGACGGTCAAGAGACCCAGTACTTC. Its protein is CASSIDGQETQYF.

The table lists this clone with a few counts. This chain joins TRBV6-1 and TRBJ1-2; D gene uncertain. The germline V gene has CDR1 MNHNS and CDR2 SASEGT. V was pared by 5 bases and J by 3 bases, with 4 bases between. There are 11 residues in the CDR3. CDR3 nucleotide sequence: TGTGCCAGCAGTCCCTACTATGGCTACACCTTC. It translates to CASSPYYGYTF.

This chain uses TRBV4-3 with TRBJ2-7, with D perhaps TRBD1 (5 bases). Trimming took off 0 bases at V and 5 bases at J, with 11 bases between the two ends. The germline gives CDR1 LGHNA, CDR2 YSLEER. This CDR3 contains 14 residues. CDR3 nucleotide sequence: TGCGCCAGCAGCCAAGATCAGGGTTACGACGAGCAGTACTTC. Translated: CASSQDQGYDEQYF.

As for this clone: One end of the junction varies from germline; a read error may be responsible. The rearrangement links TRBV10-3 to TRBJ2-3, with D hard to call. Germline V gene data show CDR1 as ENHRY and CDR2 as SYGVKD. The CDR3 is made up of 14 amino acids. The DNA for the CDR3 is TGTGCCGTCAGTACTCCTGGGGAAACAGATACGCAGTATTTT. Translation: CAVSTPGETDTQYF.

V is TRBV19 and J is TRBJ2-5; TRBD1 matches 7 bases. The V segment lost 11 bases and the J segment 4 bases; nucleotides outside the gene matches: 10. Germline V gene sequence: CDR1 LNHDA, CDR2 SQIVND (reference sequence). The CDR3 extends over 13 amino acids. The CDR3 loop reads CAPQRQGGETQYF. For the CDR3, the DNA is TGTGCCCCCCAAAGACAGGGCGGAGAGACCCAGTACTTC.

V gene TRBV5-1 combines with J gene TRBJ2-2, with 8 bases identical to TRBD1. V shed 4 bases and J 2 bases; nucleotides not matched to a gene: 16. Germline-derived CDR1 and CDR2 are SGHRS and YFSETQ. CDR3 length: 19 amino acids. CDR3 in DNA: TGCGCCAGCAGCCGATATTCCAGGGGGCGTAATGGAAACACCGGGGAGCTGTTTTTT. Protein: CASSRYSRGRNGNTGELFF.

The V and J genes are TRBV10-3 and TRBJ1-1; possible D gene TRBD1, 6 bases. With 5 bases removed from V and 0 bases from J, the gap between germline ends came to 13 bases. The germline CDR1 and CDR2 sequences are ENHRY and SYGVKD. The CDR3 is 15 amino acids. The CDR3 protein is CAISTRDTMNTEAFF. CDR3 in DNA: TGTGCCATCAGTACCCGGGACACTATGAACACTGAAGCTTTCTTT.

This clone was observed a single time. V and J are TRBV4-3 and TRBJ2-3, with D possibly called TRBD1 or TRBD2 (6 bases each). V was shortened by 1 base and J by 4 bases, with 18 bases between the two germline ends. This CDR3 spans 17 amino acids. Germline V CDR1 and CDR2: LGHNA, YSLEER. In DNA, the CDR3 is TGCGCCAGCAGCCAAGGGCGAGACAGGAGGAGGGCAGATACGCAGTATTTT. It specifies CASSQGRDRRRADTQYF.

V usage is TRBV6-1 and J usage is TRBJ2-5; D gene unclear. This CDR3 region has 15 residues. Per the germline V gene, CDR1 is MNHNS and CDR2 is SASEGT. V lost 1 base and J 2 bases, leaving 11 bases between the germline ends. For the CDR3, the DNA is TGTGCCAGCAGTGAAGGACCAGGCCCACAAGAGACCCAGTACTTC. Translating it yields CASSEGPGPQETQYF.

The chain uses TRBV19 and TRBJ1-5; 8 nucleotides agree with TRBD1. In germline, CDR1 is LNHDA, CDR2 SQIVND (reference sequence). The J segment lost 2 bases and the V segment lost 9 bases, leaving 3 bases of the junction unmatched. The CDR3 runs to 13 residues. CDR3 bases: TGTGCCAGCGACAGGGGTGGCAATCAGCCCCAGCATTTT. This translates into CASDRGGNQPQHF.

V gene TRBV28 combines with J gene TRBJ1-5; no firm D call. The CDR3 is 12 residues long. Germline V gene data show CDR1 as MDHEN and CDR2 as SYDVKM. V dropped 11 bases and J dropped 5 bases, with 13 bases sitting between them. CDR3 amino acids: CAVRELDQPQHF. Written as DNA, the CDR3 is TGTGCCGTCCGGGAACTCGATCAGCCCCAGCATTTT.